The source of this T cell receptor (beta chain) is a study of blood T cell repertoires in COVID-19 (dated by TCRdb to between 2020 and 2021). Concerning the study at large: The collaborator samples originated in the United States, Italy and Spain and spanned the acute and convalescent phases of COVID-19. The samples were drawn from the first 160 participants of the ongoing ImmuneRACE study and from 950 to 1,500 subjects provided by 6 global collaborators. Deeply sampled blood TCRbeta repertoires from subjects exposed to, actively infected with, or recovered from COVID-19 were included in the dataset. The sample metadata nearly always contained a de-identified subject ID, COVID-19 status, age in years and sex. Where HLA class I and class II types were available, the types were taken from metadata supplied by the sample provider, not from assay-based typing. The prospective study material was composed of cDNA or gDNA derived from T cells, B-cell-depleted T cells, or PBMCs. The repertoires were released in a freely available public database intended as a resource for research on the immune response to SARS-CoV-2. What the authors observed across the whole study: The quantity of clinical and demographic metadata differed by source and by participant and was supplied without curation.

The immunoSEQ Assay, a bias-controlled multiplex PCR, was used to amplify TCRbeta CDR3 regions from genomic DNA. In the paper's pipeline: Nucleated cell counts per sample were estimated from amplification of reference gene primers within the assay. To quantify the absolute abundance of each unique TCRbeta CDR3 rearrangement, sequence reads were collapsed and filtered. Productive Simpson clonality was computed per sample as the square root of Simpson's diversity index over productive rearrangements. In TCRdb, the immuneACCESS table is reduced to in-frame sequences with V and J assigned. These tables do not hold every clone; where another copy was compared, an unresolved V gene accounts for under half, and the others remain unexplained. That table furnishes V, J and clone size, whereas the DNA furnished D and trimming. In this sample the table shows 200,000 to 300,000 clones, around 86% of which occur a single time. Together, the top ten hold roughly 9.8% of the sample.

CDR1 and CDR2, looked up from the germline V gene, are MNHEY and SVGAGI. The cysteine opens and the phenylalanine closes a CDR3 of 15 amino acids. Just the 45-base CDR3 DNA is kept, in frame starting at base 1. Germline trimming: 6 bases from V, 9 bases from J; junction bases outside gene matches: 11. Another Seattle source contributed samples from volunteer blood donors who had recovered from COVID-19. Collaborating institutions collected whole blood in K2EDTA tubes following their own protocols. For TCRbeta analysis, collaborators shipped samples as frozen whole blood, isolated PBMCs, or DNA extracted from either of those sample types. In this sample, this clone turned up once. Its specific antigen is unknown. One base away there is no much larger clone; base qualities are not given.

The TCR originated in a man in his forties who had recovered from COVID-19. The sample consisted of peripheral blood. The V and J genes are TRBV6-5 and TRBJ1-6; a stretch of 7 junction bases matches TRBD1. The CDR3 here reads CASSPRQGPGSPLHF. The sequenced DNA: TGTGCCAGCAGCCCGAGACAGGGACCAGGTTCACCCCTCCACTTT.